This T cell receptor beta chain was sequenced during a study of blood T cell repertoires in COVID-19. CDR1 and CDR2 (germline): MNHEY, SVGAGI. The CDR3 consists of 15 residues. The ends lost 7 bases at V and 2 bases at J; junction bases unmatched: 6. The data were produced by immunoSEQ multiplex PCR, yet TCRdb's version contains in-frame clones alone and is incomplete. The sample has more than 200,000 clones, around 83% seen once. This receptor was taken from a woman in her forties or fifties with acute or convalescent COVID-19. Sample: peripheral blood. The chain joins TRBV6-5 to TRBJ2-5; TRBD2 agrees at 11 bases. The CDR3 region is CASKRGLAVQETQYF. Here the CDR3 DNA reads TGTGCCAGCAAACGGGGACTAGCGGTACAAGAGACCCAGTACTTC.